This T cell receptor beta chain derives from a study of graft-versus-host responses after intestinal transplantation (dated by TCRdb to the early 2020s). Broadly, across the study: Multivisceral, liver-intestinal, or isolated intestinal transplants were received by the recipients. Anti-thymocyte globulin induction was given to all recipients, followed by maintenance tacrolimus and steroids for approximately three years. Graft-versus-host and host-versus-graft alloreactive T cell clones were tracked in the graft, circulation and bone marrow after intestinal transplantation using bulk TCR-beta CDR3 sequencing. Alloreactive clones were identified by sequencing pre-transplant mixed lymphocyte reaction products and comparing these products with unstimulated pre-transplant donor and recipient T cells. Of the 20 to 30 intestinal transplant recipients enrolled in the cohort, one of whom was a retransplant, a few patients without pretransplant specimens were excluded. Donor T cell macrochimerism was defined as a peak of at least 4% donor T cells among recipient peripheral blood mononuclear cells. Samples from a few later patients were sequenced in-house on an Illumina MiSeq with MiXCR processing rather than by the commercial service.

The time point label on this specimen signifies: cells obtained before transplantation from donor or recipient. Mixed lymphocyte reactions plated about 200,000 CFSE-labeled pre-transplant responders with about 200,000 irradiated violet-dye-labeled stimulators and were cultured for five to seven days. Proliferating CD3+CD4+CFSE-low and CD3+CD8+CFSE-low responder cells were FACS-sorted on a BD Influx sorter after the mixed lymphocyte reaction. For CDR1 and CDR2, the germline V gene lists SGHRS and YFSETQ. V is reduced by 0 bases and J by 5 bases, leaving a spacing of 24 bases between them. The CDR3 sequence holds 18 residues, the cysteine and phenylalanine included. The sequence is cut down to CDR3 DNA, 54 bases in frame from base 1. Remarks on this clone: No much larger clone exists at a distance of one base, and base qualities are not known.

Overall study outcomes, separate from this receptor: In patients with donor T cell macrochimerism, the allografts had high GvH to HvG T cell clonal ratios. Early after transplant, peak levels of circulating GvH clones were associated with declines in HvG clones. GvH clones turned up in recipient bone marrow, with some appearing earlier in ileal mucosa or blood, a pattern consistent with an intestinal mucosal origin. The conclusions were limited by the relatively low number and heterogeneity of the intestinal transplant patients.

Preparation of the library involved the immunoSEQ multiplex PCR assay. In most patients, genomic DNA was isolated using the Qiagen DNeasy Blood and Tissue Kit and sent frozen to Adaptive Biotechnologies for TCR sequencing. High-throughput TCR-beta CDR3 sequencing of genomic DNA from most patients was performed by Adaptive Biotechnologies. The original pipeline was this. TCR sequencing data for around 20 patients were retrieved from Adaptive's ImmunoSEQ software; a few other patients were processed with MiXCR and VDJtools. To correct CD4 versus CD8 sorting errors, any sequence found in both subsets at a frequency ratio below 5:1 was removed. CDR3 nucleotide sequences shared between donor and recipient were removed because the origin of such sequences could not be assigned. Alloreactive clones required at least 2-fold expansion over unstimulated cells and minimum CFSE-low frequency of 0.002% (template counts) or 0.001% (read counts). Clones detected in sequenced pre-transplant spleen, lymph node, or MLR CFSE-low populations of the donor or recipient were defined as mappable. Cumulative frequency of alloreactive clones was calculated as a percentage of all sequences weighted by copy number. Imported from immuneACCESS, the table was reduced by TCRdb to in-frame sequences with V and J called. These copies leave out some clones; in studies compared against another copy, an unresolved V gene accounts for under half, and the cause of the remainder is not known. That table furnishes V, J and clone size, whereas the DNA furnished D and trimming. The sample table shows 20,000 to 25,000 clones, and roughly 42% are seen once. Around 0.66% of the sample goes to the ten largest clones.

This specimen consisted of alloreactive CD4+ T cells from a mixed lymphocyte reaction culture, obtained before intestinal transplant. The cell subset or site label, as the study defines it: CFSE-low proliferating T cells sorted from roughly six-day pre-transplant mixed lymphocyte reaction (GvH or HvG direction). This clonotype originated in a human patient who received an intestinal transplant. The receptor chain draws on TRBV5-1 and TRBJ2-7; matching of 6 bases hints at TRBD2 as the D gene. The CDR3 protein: CASSLAGVGRGSPHEQYF. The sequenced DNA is TGCGCCAGCAGCTTGGCGGGGGTGGGTCGGGGGTCCCCCCACGAGCAGTACTTC.